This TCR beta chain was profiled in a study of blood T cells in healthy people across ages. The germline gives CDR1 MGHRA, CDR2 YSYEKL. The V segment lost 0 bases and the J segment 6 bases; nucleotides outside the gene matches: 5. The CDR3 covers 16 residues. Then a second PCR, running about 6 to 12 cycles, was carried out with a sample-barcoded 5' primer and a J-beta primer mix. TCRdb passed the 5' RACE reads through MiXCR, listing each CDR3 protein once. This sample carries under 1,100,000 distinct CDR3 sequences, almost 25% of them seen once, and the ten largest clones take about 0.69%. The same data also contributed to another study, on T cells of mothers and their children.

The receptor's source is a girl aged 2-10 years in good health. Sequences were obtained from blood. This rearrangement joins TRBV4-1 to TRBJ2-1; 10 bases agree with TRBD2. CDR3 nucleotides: TGCGCCAGCAGCCAAGATGGGGTAGCGGGGGGCAATGAGCAGTTCTTC. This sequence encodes CASSQDGVAGGNEQFF.